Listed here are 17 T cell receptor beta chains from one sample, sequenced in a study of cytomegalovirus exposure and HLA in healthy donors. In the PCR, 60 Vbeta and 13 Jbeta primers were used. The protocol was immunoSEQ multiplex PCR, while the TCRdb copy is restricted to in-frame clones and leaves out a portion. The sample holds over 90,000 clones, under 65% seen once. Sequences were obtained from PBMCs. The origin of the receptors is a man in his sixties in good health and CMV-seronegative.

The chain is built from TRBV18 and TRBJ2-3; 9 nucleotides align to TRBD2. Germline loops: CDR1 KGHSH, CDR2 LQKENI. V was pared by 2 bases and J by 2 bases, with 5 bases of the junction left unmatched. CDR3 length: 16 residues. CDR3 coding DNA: TGTGCCAGCTCACCATACCTAGCGGGATTCACAGATACGCAGTATTTT. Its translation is CASSPYLAGFTDTQYF.

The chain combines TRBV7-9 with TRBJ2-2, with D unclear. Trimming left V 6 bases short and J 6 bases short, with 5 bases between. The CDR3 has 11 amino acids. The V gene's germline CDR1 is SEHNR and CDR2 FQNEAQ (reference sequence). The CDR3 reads CASSTSGELFF. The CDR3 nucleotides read TGTGCCAGCAGTACTTCCGGGGAGCTGTTTTTT.

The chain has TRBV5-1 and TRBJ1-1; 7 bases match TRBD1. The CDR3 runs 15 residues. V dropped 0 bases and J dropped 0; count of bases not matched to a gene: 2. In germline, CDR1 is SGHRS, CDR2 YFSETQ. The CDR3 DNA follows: TGCGCCAGCAGCTTGGTGACAGGGTTGAACACTGAAGCTTTCTTT. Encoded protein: CASSLVTGLNTEAFF.

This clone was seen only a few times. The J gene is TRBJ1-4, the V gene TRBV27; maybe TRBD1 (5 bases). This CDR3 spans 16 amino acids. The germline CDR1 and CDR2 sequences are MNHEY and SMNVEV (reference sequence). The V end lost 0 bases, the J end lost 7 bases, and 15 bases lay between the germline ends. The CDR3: CASSLSRTMGGEKLFF. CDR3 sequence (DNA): TGTGCCAGCAGTTTATCGCGGACCATGGGGGGTGAAAAACTGTTTTTT.

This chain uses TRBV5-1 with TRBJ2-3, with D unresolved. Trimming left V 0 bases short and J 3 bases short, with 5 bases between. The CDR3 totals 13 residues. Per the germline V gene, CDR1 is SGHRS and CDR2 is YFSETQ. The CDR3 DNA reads TGCGCCAGCAGCTTGGTTCCGACAGATACGCAGTATTTT. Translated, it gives CASSLVPTDTQYF.

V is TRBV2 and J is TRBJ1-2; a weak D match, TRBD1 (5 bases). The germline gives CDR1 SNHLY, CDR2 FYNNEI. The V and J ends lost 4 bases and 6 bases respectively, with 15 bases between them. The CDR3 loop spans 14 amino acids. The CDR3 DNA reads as TGTGCCAGCAGTGGACTTAGGGGCGAGGATGGCTACACCTTC. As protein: CASSGLRGEDGYTF.

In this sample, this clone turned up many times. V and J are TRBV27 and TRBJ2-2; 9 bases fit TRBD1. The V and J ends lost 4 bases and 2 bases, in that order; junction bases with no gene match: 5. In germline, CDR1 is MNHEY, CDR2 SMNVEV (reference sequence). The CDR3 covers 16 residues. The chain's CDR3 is CASSSQGAHNTGELFF. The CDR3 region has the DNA TGTGCCAGCAGTTCACAGGGGGCGCATAACACCGGGGAGCTGTTTTTT.

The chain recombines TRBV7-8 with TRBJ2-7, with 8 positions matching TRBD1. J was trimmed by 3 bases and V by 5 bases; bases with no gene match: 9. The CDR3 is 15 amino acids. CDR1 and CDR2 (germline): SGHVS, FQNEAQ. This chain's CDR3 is CASSPGRRGLYEQYF. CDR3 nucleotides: TGTGCCAGCAGCCCCGGGCGCAGGGGGCTCTACGAGCAGTACTTC.

CDR3: CASSIAAAAWEGYTF. DNA of the CDR3: TGTGCCAGTAGTATAGCGGCGGCAGCTTGGGAGGGCTACACCTTC. The V gene is TRBV19, the J gene TRBJ1-2; no clear D. V was clipped by 1 base and J by 8 bases, with 17 bases between them. From germline, CDR1 is LNHDA and CDR2 SQIVND (reference sequence). The length of the CDR3 is 15 residues. Using reference TRBV19 and TRBJ1-2 for the parts outside the CDR3, the full variable domain is DGGITQSPKYLFRKEGQNVTLSCEQNLNHDAMYWYRQDPGQGLRLIYYSQIVNDFQKGDIAEGYSVSREKKESFPLTVTSAQKNPTAFYLCASSIAAAAWEGYTFGSGTRLTVV.

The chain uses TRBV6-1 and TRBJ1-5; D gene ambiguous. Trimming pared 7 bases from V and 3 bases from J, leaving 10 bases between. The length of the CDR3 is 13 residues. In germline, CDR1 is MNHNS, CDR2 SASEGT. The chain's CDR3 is CASTRQINQPQHF. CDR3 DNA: TGTGCCAGCACTCGTCAGATCAATCAGCCCCAGCATTTT.

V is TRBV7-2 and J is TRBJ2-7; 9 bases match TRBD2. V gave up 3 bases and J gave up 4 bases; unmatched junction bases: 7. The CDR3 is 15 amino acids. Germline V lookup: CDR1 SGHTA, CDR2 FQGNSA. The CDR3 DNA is TGTGCCAGCAGCTTGCCAGAGCGGGGGGAGTACGAGCAGTACTTC. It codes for CASSLPERGEYEQYF.

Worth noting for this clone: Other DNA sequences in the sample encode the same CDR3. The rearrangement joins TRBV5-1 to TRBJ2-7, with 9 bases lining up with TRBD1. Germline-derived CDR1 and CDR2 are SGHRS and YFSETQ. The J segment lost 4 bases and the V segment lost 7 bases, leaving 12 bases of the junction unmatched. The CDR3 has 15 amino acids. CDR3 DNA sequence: TGCGCCAGCGGACGCCAGGGACAGGGATCTTACGAGCAGTACTTC. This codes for CASGRQGQGSYEQYF.

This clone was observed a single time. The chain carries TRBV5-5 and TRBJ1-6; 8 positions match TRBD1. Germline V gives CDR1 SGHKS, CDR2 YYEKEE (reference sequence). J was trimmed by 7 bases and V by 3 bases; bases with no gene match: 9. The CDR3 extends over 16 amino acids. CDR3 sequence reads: CASSSQGAFDNSPLHF. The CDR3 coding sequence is TGTGCCAGCAGCTCTCAGGGGGCCTTCGACAATTCACCCCTCCACTTT.

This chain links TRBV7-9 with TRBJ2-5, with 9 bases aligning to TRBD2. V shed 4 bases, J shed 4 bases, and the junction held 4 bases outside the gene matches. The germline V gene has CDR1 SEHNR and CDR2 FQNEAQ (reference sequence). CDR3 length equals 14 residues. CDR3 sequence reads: CASSSGTSRETQYF. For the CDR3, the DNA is TGTGCCAGCAGCTCCGGGACTAGCCGAGAGACCCAGTACTTC.

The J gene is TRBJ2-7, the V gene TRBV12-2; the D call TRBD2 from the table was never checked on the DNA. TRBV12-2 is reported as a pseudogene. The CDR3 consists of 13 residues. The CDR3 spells CASRLVEADEQYF. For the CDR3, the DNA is TGTGCAAGTCGCTTAGTTGAAGCCGACGAGCAGTACTTC.

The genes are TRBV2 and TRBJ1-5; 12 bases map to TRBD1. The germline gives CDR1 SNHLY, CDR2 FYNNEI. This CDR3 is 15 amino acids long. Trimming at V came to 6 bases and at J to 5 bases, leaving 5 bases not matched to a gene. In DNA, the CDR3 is TGTGCCAGCAGGGCCGGGACAGGGGGCTATCAGCCCCAGCATTTT. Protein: CASRAGTGGYQPQHF.

CDR3 protein: CSVELRRANYGYTF. CDR3 sequence (DNA): TGCAGCGTTGAGCTCCGCCGGGCTAACTATGGCTACACCTTC. The chain uses TRBV29-1 and TRBJ1-2; D remains unclear. This CDR3 contains 14 residues. V lost 3 bases and J lost 0, with 11 bases in between. From germline, CDR1 is SQVTM and CDR2 ANQGSEA.